This record covers a single T cell receptor (beta chain). Its antigen is currently unknown. The data are from a study of vaccination and CD4 T cells after COVID-19. Study summary: Control cultures used a CEFX viral epitope pool, an HIV-1 Nef peptide pool, or no peptide.

The germline CDR1 and CDR2 sequences are DFQATT and SNEGSKA (reference sequence). The trim removed 0 bases at V and 3 bases at J, leaving 5 bases unmatched. This CDR3 contains 16 residues. CD4+ T cells that had been cultured provided DNA sequenced with the Oncomine TCR Beta short-read assay. TCRdb redid the calling of the PCR reads with MiXCR, one entry per CDR3 protein. Here the sample spans some 4,000 distinct CDR3 sequences, roughly 45% being singletons. As to treatment: approximately 9-day PBMC culture with coronavirus spike peptide pools or control peptides (ViraFEST assay). What was sequenced was CD4+ T cells from blood, cultured in vitro. This chain uses TRBV20-1 with TRBJ2-1; TRBD2 matches at 10 bases. The clonotype was recovered from a human donor who had recovered from COVID-19. The CDR3 sequence is CSARDQLAGDYNEQFF. The CDR3 bases are TGCAGTGCTAGAGATCAGCTAGCGGGAGACTACAATGAGCAGTTCTTC.